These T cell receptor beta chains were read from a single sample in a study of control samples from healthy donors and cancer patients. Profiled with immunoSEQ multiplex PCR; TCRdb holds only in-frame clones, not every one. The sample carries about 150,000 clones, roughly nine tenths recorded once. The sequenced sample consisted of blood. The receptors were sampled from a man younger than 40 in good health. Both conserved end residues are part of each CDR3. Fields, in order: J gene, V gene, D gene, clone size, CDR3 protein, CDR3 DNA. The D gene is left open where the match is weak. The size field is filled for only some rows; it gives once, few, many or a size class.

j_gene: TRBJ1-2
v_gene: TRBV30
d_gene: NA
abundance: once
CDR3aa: CAWSEGARGYTF
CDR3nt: TGTGCCTGGAGTGAAGGGGCGCGGGGCTACACCTTC

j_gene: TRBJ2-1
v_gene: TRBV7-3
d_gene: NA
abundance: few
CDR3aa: CASSLLGPHNEQFF
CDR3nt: TGTGCCAGCAGCTTACTAGGTCCTCACAATGAGCAGTTCTTC

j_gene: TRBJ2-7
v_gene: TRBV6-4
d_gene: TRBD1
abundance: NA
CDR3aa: CASSAGSRDRDYEQYF
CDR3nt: TGTGCCAGCAGTGCGGGTTCGCGGGACAGGGACTACGAGCAGTACTTC

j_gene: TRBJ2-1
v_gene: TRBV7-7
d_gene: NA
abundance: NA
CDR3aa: CASSHLTSSYNEQFF
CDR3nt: TGTGCCAGCAGCCACCTCACGAGCTCCTACAATGAGCAGTTCTTC

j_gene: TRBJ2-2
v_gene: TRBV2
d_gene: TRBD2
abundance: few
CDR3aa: CASSFLRLAANTGELFF
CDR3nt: TGTGCCAGCAGCTTCCTACGACTAGCGGCGAACACCGGGGAGCTGTTTTTT

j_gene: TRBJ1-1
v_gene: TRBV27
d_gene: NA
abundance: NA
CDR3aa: CASSPNWWVNEAFF
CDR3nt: TGTGCCAGCAGTCCAAACTGGTGGGTTAATGAAGCTTTCTTT

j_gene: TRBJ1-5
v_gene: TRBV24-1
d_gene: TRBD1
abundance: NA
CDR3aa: CATSDSGTGEMNNQPQHF
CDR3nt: TGTGCCACCAGTGACTCCGGGACAGGTGAAATGAACAATCAGCCCCAGCATTTT

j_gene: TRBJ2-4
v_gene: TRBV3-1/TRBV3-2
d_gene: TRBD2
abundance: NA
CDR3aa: CASSQGTSGIHVSGKNIQYF
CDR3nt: TGTGCCAGCAGCCAAGGGACTAGCGGGATTCATGTGAGTGGCAAAAACATTCAGTACTTC

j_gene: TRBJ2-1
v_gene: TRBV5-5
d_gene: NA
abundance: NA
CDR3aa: CASSRRQEIYNEQFF
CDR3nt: TGTGCCAGCAGCCGTCGTCAGGAGATCTACAATGAGCAGTTCTTC

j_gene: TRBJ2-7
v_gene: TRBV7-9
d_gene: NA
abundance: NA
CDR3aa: CASSPDPKDSNPYEQYF
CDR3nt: TGTGCCAGCAGCCCGGACCCAAAGGATTCAAATCCCTACGAGCAGTACTTC

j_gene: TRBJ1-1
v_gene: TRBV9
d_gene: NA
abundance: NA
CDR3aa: CASSPGGGLRAEAFF
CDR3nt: TGTGCCAGCAGCCCCGGGGGGGGTCTCAGGGCTGAAGCTTTCTTT

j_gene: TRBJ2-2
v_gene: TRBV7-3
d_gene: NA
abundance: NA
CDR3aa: CASSVGDTGELFF
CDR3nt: TGTGCCAGCAGCGTCGGGGACACCGGGGAGCTGTTTTTT

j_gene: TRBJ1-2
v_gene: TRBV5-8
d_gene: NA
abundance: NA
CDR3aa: CASSLKDSYGYTF
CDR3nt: TGTGCCAGCAGCCTGAAGGACAGCTATGGCTACACCTTC

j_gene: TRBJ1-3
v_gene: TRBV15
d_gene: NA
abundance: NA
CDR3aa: CATSRGGAIENTIYF
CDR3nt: TGTGCCACCAGCAGAGGGGGGGCGATTGAGAACACCATATATTTT

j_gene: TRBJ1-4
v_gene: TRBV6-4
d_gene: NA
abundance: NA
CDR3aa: CASSSRVCREKLFF
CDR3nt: TGTGCCAGCTCATCACGGGTTTGTCGTGAAAAACTGTTTTTT

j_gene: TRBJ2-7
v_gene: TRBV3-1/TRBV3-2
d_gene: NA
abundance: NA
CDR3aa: CASSDRTYEQYF
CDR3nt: TGTGCCAGCAGCGACAGGACCTACGAGCAGTACTTC

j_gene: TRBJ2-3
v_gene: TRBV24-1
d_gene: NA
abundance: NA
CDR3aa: CATSDNTRGTADTQYF
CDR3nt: TGTGCCACCAGTGACAATACTAGGGGGACCGCAGATACGCAGTATTTT

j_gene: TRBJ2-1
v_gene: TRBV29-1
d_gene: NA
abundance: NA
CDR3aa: CSVAPSDEQFF
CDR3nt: TGCAGCGTTGCGCCTAGCGATGAGCAGTTCTTC

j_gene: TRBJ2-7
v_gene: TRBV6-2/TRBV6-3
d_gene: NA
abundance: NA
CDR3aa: CAGSVEGAGYEQYF
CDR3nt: TGTGCCGGCAGTGTTGAGGGCGCTGGGTACGAGCAGTACTTC

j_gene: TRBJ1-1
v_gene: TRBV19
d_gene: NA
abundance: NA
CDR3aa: CASSIGQKNTEAFF
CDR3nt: TGTGCCAGTAGTATTGGTCAGAAGAACACTGAAGCTTTCTTT

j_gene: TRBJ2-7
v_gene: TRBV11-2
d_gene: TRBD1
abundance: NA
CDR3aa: CASRDRVHEQYF
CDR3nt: TGTGCCAGCCGGGACAGGGTCCACGAGCAGTACTTC

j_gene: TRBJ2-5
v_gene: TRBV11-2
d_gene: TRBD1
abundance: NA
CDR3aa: CASSSGTGGETQYF
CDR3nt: TGTGCCAGCAGTTCTGGAACAGGGGGAGAGACCCAGTACTTC

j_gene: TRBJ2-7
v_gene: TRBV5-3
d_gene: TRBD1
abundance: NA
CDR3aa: CARSFWTGGYEQYF
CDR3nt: TGTGCCAGAAGCTTCTGGACAGGGGGCTACGAGCAGTACTTC